The clone carrying this TCR beta chain was counted a few times. Its antigen is undetermined. 5'RACE primed from the constant segment yielded TCR alpha and TCR beta cDNA libraries bearing sample barcodes and UMIs. TCRdb redid the calling of the 5' RACE reads with MiXCR, one entry per CDR3 protein. The data contain 200,000 to 250,000 distinct CDR3 sequences, 9% to 10% of them singletons. This sample was included in a study of T-cell memory formation after mild COVID-19. Study-level findings and limits: CD4/CD8 balance characterized clones contracting day 15 to 85, and CD4+ skew characterized later expanders.

In germline, CDR1 is SGHTA, CDR2 FQGNSA. The CDR3 length is 13 residues. V lost 2 bases and J lost 7, with 10 bases in between. Sample: PBMCs or a T cell subset sorted from them (not recorded which). The sequence was collected from a man aged 18 to 29 who had mild COVID-19 (a few samples of this study predate the infection). Cell type and time point are not known. V and J are TRBV7-2 and TRBJ2-3, with D hard to call. CDR3 nucleotides: TGTGCCAGCAGCTTAAGTATTTCAAATACGCAGTATTTT. Translated: CASSLSISNTQYF.